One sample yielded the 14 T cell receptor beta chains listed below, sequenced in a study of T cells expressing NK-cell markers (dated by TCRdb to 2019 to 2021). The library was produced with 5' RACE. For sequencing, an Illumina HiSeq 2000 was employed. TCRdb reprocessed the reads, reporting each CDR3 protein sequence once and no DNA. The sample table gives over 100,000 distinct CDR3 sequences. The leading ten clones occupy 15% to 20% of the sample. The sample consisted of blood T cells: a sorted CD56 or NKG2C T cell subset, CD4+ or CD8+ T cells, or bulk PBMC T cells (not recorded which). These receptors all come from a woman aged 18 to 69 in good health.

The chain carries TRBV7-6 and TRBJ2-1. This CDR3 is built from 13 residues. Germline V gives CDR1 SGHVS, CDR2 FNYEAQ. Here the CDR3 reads CASSFTTLNEQFF.

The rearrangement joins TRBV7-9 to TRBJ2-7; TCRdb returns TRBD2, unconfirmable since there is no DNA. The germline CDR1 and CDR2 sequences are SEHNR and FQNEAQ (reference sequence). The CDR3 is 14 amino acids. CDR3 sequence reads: CASSFPGYSGEQYF.

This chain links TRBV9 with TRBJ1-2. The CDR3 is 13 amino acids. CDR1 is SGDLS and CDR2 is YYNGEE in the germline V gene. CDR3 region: CASSVVLGYGYTF.

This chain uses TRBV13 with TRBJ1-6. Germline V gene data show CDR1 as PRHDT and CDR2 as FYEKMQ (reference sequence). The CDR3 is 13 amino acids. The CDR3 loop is CASRIRSDSPLHF.

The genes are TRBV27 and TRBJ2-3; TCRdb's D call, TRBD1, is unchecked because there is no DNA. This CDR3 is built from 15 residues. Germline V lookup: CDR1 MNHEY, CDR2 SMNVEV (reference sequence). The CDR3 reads CASSWGSGDTDTQYF.

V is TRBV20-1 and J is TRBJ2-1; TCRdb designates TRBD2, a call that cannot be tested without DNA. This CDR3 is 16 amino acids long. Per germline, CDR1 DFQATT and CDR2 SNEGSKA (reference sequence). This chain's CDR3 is CGWGASGASSYNEQFF.

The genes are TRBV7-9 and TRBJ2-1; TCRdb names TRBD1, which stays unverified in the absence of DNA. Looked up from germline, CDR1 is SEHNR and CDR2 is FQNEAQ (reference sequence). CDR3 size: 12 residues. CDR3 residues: CASNHGGNEQFF.

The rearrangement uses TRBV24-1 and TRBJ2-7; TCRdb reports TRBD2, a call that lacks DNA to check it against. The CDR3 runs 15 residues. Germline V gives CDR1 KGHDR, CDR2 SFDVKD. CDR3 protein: CATSEGTSGLYEQYF.

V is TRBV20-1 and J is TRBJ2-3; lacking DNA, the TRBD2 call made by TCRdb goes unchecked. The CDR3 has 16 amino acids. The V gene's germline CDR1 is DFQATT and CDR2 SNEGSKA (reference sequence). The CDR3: CSARGQVLAGTDTQYF.

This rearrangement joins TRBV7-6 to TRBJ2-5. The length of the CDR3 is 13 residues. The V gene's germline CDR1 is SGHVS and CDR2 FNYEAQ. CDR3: CASSLVARETQYF.

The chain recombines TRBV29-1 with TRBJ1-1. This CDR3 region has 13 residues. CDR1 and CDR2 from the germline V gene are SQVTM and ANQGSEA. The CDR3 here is CSVPGQRTTEAFF.

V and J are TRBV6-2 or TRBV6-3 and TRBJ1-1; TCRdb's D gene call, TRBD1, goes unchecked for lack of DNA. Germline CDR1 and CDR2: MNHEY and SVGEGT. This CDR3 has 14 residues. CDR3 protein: CASSPGQGNTEAFF.

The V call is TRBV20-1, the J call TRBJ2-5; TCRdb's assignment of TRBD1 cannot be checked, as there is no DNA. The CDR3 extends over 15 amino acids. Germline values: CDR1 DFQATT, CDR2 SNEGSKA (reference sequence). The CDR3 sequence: CSAFLQGLSQETQYF.

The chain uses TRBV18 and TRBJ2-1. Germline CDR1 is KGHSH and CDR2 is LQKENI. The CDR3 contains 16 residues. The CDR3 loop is CASSPSRDSSYNEQFF.